Below, one T cell receptor (beta chain) is given with its context. The antigen is not known. Generated by immunoSEQ multiplex PCR, the TCRdb table keeps only in-frame clones and is missing some. The sample shows about 93,000 clones, 85% to 90% of them seen only once. Pooled together were second doses at about 4 or about 12 weeks. These data originate in a study of T cell responses to AZD1222 COVID-19 vaccine. Study-wide results and limits: The peak T cell response came first, and repertoires were sampled only after it. The donor cohort was predominantly white British with a female majority, and clonal diversity may have been underestimated. Nearly half of spike-specific TCRs reportedly target variant regions that are unmutated in the B.1.351 and B.1.1.7 variants.

The CDR3 consists of 16 residues. With 0 bases removed from V and 0 bases from J, the gap between germline ends came to 9 bases. The germline CDR1 and CDR2 sequences are SGDLS and YYNGEE. The chain uses TRBV9 and TRBJ2-2; D remains ambiguous. The receptor was derived from an adult who received the AZD1222 COVID-19 vaccine. This sample comprised peripheral blood, obtained 28 days after the second AZD1222 dose. The CDR3 region is CASSVGSGANTGELFF. CDR3 nucleotides: TGTGCCAGCAGCGTAGGATCAGGAGCGAACACCGGGGAGCTGTTTTTT. Looking up the rest from reference TRBV9 and TRBJ2-2 gives the full variable domain: DSGVTQTPKHLITATGQRVTLRCSPRSGDLSVYWYQQSLDQGLQFLIQYYNGEERAKGNILERFSAQQFPDLHSELNLSSLELGDSALYFCASSVGSGANTGELFFGEGSRLTVL.